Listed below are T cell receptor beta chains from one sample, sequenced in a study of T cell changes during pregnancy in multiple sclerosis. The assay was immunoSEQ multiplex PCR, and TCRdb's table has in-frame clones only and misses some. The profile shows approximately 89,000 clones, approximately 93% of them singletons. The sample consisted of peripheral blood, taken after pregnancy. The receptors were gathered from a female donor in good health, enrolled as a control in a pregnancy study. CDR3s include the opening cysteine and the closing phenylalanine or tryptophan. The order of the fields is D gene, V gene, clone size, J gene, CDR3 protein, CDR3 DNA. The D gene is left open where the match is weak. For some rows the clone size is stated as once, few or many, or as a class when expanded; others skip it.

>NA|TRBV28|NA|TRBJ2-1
CASSPPSAQYNEQFF
TGTGCCAGCAGTCCCCCTAGCGCCCAATACAATGAGCAGTTCTTC
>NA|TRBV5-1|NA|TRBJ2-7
CASSRTTGEGEQYF
TGCGCCAGCAGCAGAACGACAGGGGAGGGCGAGCAGTACTTC
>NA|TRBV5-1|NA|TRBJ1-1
CASSLGGTMNTEAFF
TGCGCCAGCAGCTTGGGCGGCACAATGAACACTGAAGCTTTCTTT
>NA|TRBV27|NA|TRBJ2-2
CASSRGAGELFF
TGTGCCAGCAGCCGAGGAGCCGGGGAGCTGTTTTTT
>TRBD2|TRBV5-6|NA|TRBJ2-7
CASSLVITSAGRSYEQYF
TGTGCCAGCAGCTTGGTTATAACTAGCGCGGGACGTTCCTACGAGCAGTACTTC
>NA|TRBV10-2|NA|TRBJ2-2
CASTHRFMSGELFF
TGCGCCAGCACCCACAGGTTTATGAGCGGGGAGCTGTTTTTT
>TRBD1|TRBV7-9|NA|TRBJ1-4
CASSSATGGIEKLFF
TGTGCCAGCAGCTCCGCGACAGGGGGCATTGAAAAACTGTTTTTT
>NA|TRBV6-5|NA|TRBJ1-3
CASSYSGAPGNTIYF
TGTGCCAGCAGTTACTCAGGGGCTCCTGGAAACACCATATATTTT
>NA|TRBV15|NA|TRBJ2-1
CATSRDSYNEQFF
TGTGCCACCAGCAGAGATAGTTACAATGAGCAGTTCTTC
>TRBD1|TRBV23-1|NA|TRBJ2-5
CASSCGTGIFETQYF
TGCGCCAGCAGCTGCGGGACAGGGATATTTGAGACCCAGTACTTC
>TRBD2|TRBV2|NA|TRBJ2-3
CASSAGLENTQYF
TGTGCCAGCAGTGCAGGACTAGAGAATACGCAGTATTTT
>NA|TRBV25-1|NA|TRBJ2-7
CASSDPTQRPYEQYF
TGTGCCAGCAGTGACCCCACGCAGCGGCCCTACGAGCAGTACTTC
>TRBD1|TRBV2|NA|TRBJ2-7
CASSPGTGSYEQYF
TGTGCCAGCAGTCCCGGGACAGGGAGCTACGAGCAGTACTTC
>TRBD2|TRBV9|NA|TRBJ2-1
CASSARLAGYNEQFF
TGTGCCAGCAGCGCCCGACTAGCGGGGTACAATGAGCAGTTCTTC
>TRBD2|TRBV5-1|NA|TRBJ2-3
CASSSARLLADITDTQYF
TGCGCCAGCAGCTCAGCCCGACTACTAGCGGACATCACAGATACGCAGTATTTT
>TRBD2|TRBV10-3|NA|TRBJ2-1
CAISESPAGGLDEQFF
TGTGCCATCAGTGAGTCTCCCGCGGGAGGGCTAGATGAGCAGTTCTTC
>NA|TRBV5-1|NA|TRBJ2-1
CASSFFASGTGFSGEFF
NA
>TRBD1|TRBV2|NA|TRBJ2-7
CARTRTGQDEQYF
TGTGCCAGGACGAGGACAGGGCAGGACGAGCAGTACTTC
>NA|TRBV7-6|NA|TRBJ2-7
CASSLASGSYEQYF
TGTGCCAGCAGCTTAGCTTCGGGCTCCTACGAGCAGTACTTC
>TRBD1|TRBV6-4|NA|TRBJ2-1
CASSVTTTGPYNEQFF
TGTGCCAGCAGCGTAACGACGACAGGGCCCTACAATGAGCAGTTCTTC
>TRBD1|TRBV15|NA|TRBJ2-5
CATSRRGQGAKETQYF
TGTGCCACCAGCAGGCGGGGACAGGGGGCTAAGGAGACCCAGTACTTC
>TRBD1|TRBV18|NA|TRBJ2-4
CASSLDRVAKNIQYF
TGTGCCAGCTCACTAGACAGGGTAGCCAAAAACATTCAGTACTTC
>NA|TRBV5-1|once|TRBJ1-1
CASNTSPQVNTEAFF
TGCGCCAGCAACACCTCCCCCCAGGTGAACACTGAAGCTTTCTTT
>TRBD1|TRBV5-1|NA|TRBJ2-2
CASSRTGNTGELFF
TGCGCCAGCAGCCGGACAGGGAACACCGGGGAGCTGTTTTTT
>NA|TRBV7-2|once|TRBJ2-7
CASSLDRDKQQYF
TGTGCCAGCAGCTTAGATAGGGACAAGCAGCAGTACTTC
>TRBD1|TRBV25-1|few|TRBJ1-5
CASSSTDRDQPQHF
TGTGCCAGCAGCAGTACGGACAGGGACCAGCCCCAGCATTTT
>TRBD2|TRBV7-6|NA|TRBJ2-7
CASSLVTSGNEQYF
TGTGCCAGCAGCTTAGTGACTAGCGGAAACGAGCAGTACTTC
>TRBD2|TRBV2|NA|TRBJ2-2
CASQLAVEAPLKNTGELFF
TGTGCCAGCCAGCTAGCGGTAGAGGCCCCCCTTAAAAACACCGGGGAGCTGTTTTTT
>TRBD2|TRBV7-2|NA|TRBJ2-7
CASSSHGLAGAPPQYF
TGTGCCAGCAGTTCTCATGGACTAGCGGGGGCCCCTCCACAGTACTTC
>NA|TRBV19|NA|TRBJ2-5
CASSSSHNWRETQYF
TGTGCCAGTAGTTCTAGTCACAACTGGCGAGAGACCCAGTACTTC
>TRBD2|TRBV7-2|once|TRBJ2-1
CASSPTSGNYNEQFF
TGTGCCAGCAGCCCGACTAGCGGGAACTACAATGAGCAGTTCTTC
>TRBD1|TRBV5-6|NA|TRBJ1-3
CASSLFQGAGGNTIYF
TGTGCCAGCAGCTTATTCCAGGGGGCCGGTGGAAACACCATATATTTT
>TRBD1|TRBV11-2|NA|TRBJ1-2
CASSHPAGTGVRGYTF
TGTGCCAGCAGCCATCCAGCGGGGACAGGGGTCCGGGGCTACACCTTC
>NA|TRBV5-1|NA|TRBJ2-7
CASSSQGADYEQYF
TGCGCCAGCAGCTCCCAGGGTGCCGACTACGAGCAGTACTTC
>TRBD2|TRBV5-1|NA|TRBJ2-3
CASSESGRGTDTQYF
TGCGCCAGCAGCGAGAGCGGGAGAGGCACAGATACGCAGTATTTT
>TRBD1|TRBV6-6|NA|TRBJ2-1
CASSSTGGNEQFF
TGTGCCAGCAGTTCCACAGGGGGTAATGAGCAGTTCTTC
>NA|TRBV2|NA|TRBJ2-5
CASSEGGETQYF
TGTGCCAGCAGTGAGGGAGGTGAGACCCAGTACTTC
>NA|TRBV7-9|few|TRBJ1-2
CASTSGAGNYGYTF
TGTGCCAGCACCTCGGGTGCAGGGAACTATGGCTACACCTTC
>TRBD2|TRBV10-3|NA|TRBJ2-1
CAISPKPLAGTYNEQFF
TGTGCCATCAGTCCCAAACCCCTAGCGGGAACCTACAATGAGCAGTTCTTC
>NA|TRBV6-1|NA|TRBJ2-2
CASSGRGQNTGELFF
TGTGCCAGCAGTGGGAGGGGGCAGAACACCGGGGAGCTGTTTTTT
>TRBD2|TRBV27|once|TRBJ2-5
CASSLSGLAGPFRQETQYF
TGTGCCAGCAGTTTATCGGGACTAGCGGGACCATTCCGACAAGAGACCCAGTACTTC
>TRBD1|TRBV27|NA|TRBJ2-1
CASSLTRTGYNEQFF
TGTGCCAGCAGTTTAACCAGGACAGGCTACAATGAGCAGTTCTTC
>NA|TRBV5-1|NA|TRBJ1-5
CASSVSQGQPQHF
TGCGCCAGCAGCGTATCCCAGGGTCAGCCCCAGCATTTT
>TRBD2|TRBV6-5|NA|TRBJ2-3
CASSSTSGRDGDTQYF
TGTGCCAGCAGTTCGACTAGCGGGAGGGATGGAGATACGCAGTATTTT
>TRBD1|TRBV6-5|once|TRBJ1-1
CASSYGQGVYTEAFF
TGTGCCAGCAGTTATGGGCAGGGGGTCTACACTGAAGCTTTCTTT
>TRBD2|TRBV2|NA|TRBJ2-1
CASRAGTSISEQFF
TGTGCCAGCAGAGCCGGGACTAGTATAAGTGAGCAGTTCTTC
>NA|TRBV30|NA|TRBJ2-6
CAWGSGTGANVLTF
TGTGCCTGGGGGTCAGGGACTGGGGCCAACGTCCTGACTTTC
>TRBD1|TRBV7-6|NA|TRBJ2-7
CASSETGTGGAYEQYF
TGTGCCAGCAGCGAGACCGGGACAGGGGGGGCCTACGAGCAGTACTTC
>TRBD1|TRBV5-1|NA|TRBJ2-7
CASSLHRGSYEQYF
TGCGCCAGCAGCTTGCACAGGGGAAGCTACGAGCAGTACTTC
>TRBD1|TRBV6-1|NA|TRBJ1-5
CASTATGGRGQPQHF
TGTGCCAGCACCGCGACAGGGGGTCGGGGACAGCCCCAGCATTTT
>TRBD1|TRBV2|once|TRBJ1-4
CASSSPIDRGENEKLFF
TGTGCCAGCAGTAGCCCTATAGACAGGGGAGAAAATGAAAAACTGTTTTTT